The rows below give T cell receptor beta chains drawn from one sample of a study of technical replicates of blood from several donors. Data came from immunoSEQ multiplex PCR; TCRdb stores just in-frame clones and leaves some out. The sample carries 80,000 to 95,000 clones, just over 90% recorded once. The material sequenced was T cells isolated from PBMCs. The receptors originated from a human donor in good health. Each CDR3 is given with its conserved first and last residue. A D gene is named only where the DNA matches it firmly. Only some rows state a clone size, as once, few, many or a class for expanded clones.

j_call	clone_size	d_call	v_call	cdr3_aa	cdr3_nt
TRBJ1-1	.	.	TRBV18	CASSAAGRVGTEAFF	TGTGCCAGCTCAGCCGCGGGACGGGTAGGGACTGAAGCTTTCTTT
TRBJ2-3	.	TRBD2	TRBV7-8	CASSFRLAGVLSESTDTQYF	TGTGCCAGCAGCTTCCGACTAGCGGGGGTCCTTTCGGAAAGCACAGATACGCAGTATTTT
TRBJ2-7	once	.	TRBV6-1	CASSYSTYEQYF	TGTGCCAGCTCCTACTCCACGTACGAGCAGTACTTC
TRBJ2-7	.	.	TRBV5-1	CASSLVQGGSYEQYF	TGCGCCAGCAGCTTGGTTCAGGGCGGCTCCTACGAGCAGTACTTC
TRBJ1-5	once	TRBD1	TRBV2	CASSGVMTGVNQPQHF	TGTGCCAGCAGTGGGGTGATGACAGGGGTAAATCAGCCCCAGCATTTT
TRBJ2-5	.	TRBD1	TRBV6-5	CASSSTRTGGETQYF	TGTGCCAGCAGTTCAACTCGGACAGGTGGAGAGACCCAGTACTTC
TRBJ2-1	.	TRBD2	TRBV5-1	CASGTSQYEQFF	TGCGCCAGCGGGACTAGCCAATATGAGCAGTTCTTC
TRBJ2-1	.	TRBD2	TRBV5-1	CASSGGGLASNEQFF	TGCGCCAGCAGCGGGGGGGGACTAGCGTCCAATGAGCAGTTCTTC
TRBJ2-2	.	.	TRBV27	CASKWGLENTGELFF	TGTGCCAGCAAGTGGGGCCTAGAGAACACCGGGGAGCTGTTTTTT
TRBJ2-7	.	TRBD2	TRBV4-1	CASSQGSGGSYEQYF	TGCGCCAGCAGCCAAGGGAGCGGGGGGTCTTACGAGCAGTACTTC
TRBJ2-7	.	.	TRBV5-6	CASSLRGHYEQYF	TGTGCCAGCAGCCTAAGGGGACACTACGAGCAGTACTTC
TRBJ2-5	.	.	TRBV29-1	CSVKRGLSETQYF	TGCAGCGTCAAAAGGGGGTTGTCTGAGACCCAGTACTTC
TRBJ1-2	once	.	TRBV27	CASSLSPNYGYTF	TGTGCCAGCAGTTTAAGCCCTAACTATGGCTACACCTTC
TRBJ2-7	.	.	TRBV27	CASSTAGGVYEQYF	TGTGCCAGCAGTACAGCAGGAGGGGTCTACGAGCAGTACTTC
TRBJ1-2	.	TRBD1	TRBV19	CASRRIGGPRGYTF	TGTGCCAGTAGACGGATAGGGGGCCCCCGAGGCTACACCTTC
TRBJ2-2	once	.	TRBV15	CATSRDFGLTGTGELFF	TGTGCCACCAGCAGAGATTTTGGGCTTACCGGAACCGGGGAGCTGTTTTTT
TRBJ1-2	.	.	TRBV6-5	CASSSTVNYGYTF	TGTGCCAGCAGTTCTACGGTTAACTATGGCTACACCTTC
TRBJ2-2	.	.	TRBV9	CASSVARRGRADGELFF	TGTGCCAGCAGCGTAGCAAGGAGGGGCAGGGCTGACGGGGAGCTGTTTTTT
TRBJ1-2	.	.	TRBV28	CASSTRNYGYTF	TGTGCCAGCAGTACGCGGAACTATGGCTACACCTTC
TRBJ2-7	.	TRBD1	TRBV5-1	CASSSPDRAYEQYF	TGCGCCAGCAGCTCGCCTGACAGGGCCTACGAGCAGTACTTC
TRBJ2-7	once	TRBD2	TRBV14	CASNPSAGTRLDEQYF	TGTGCCAGCAACCCCTCCGCCGGGACTAGACTCGACGAGCAGTACTTC
TRBJ1-5	.	TRBD1	TRBV4-1	CASSQYPGQGNQPQHF	TGCGCCAGCAGCCAATACCCGGGACAGGGCAATCAGCCCCAGCATTTT
TRBJ2-7	.	TRBD2	TRBV10-3	CAITASGSEQYF	TGTGCCATCACGGCTAGCGGGAGCGAGCAGTACTTC
TRBJ2-7	.	.	TRBV10-1	CASSGPSYEQYF	TGCGCCAGCAGTGGTCCGTCGTACGAGCAGTACTTC
TRBJ2-3	.	TRBD2	TRBV28	CASSTQAGVTDTQYF	TGTGCCAGCAGTACGCAAGCGGGAGTCACAGATACGCAGTATTTT
TRBJ1-2	.	TRBD1	TRBV5-6	CASSLAVGGQGTHYTF	TGTGCCAGCAGCTTGGCCGTTGGAGGACAGGGGACCCACTACACCTTC
TRBJ1-2	.	.	TRBV4-1	CASSQETGASYGYTF	TGCGCCAGCAGCCAAGAAACAGGAGCGAGCTATGGCTACACCTTC
TRBJ2-3	.	TRBD2	TRBV7-9	CASSIGLAGGRDTQYF	TGTGCCAGCAGCATCGGACTAGCGGGGGGCAGAGATACGCAGTATTTT
TRBJ1-1	once	.	TRBV6-5	CASSYSRRTNTEAFF	TGTGCCAGCAGTTACTCACGGAGGACCAACACTGAAGCTTTCTTT
TRBJ1-2	once	TRBD1	TRBV10-2	CASSESGQIDGYTF	TGCGCCAGCAGTGAGTCGGGACAGATAGATGGCTACACCTTC
TRBJ2-7	.	TRBD2	TRBV29-1	CSVEGTSGNLYEQYF	TGCAGCGTTGAAGGGACTAGCGGGAACCTCTACGAGCAGTACTTC
TRBJ2-1	.	.	TRBV5-1	CASSLEATGNPQGNEQFF	TGCGCCAGCAGCTTGGAGGCAACCGGGAACCCGCAAGGGAATGAGCAGTTCTTC
TRBJ2-1	.	.	TRBV10-2	CASSPSDNEQFF	TGCGCCAGCAGCCCCTCGGACAATGAGCAGTTCTTC
TRBJ1-4	.	TRBD1	TRBV30	CAWSATGTNEKLFF	TGTGCCTGGAGTGCGACAGGGACTAATGAAAAACTGTTTTTT
TRBJ2-5	.	TRBD2	TRBV7-2	CASSLLAGAAQETQYF	TGTGCCAGCAGCTTACTAGCGGGGGCCGCCCAGGAGACCCAGTACTTC
TRBJ2-7	few	.	TRBV28	CASSLEGRSSYEQYF	TGTGCCAGCAGTTTAGAGGGCCGGAGCTCCTACGAGCAGTACTTC
TRBJ2-1	.	.	TRBV4-1	CASSLEGTTPQYNEQFF	TGCGCCAGCAGCTTGGAGGGTACCACCCCTCAATACAATGAGCAGTTCTTC
TRBJ2-1	.	TRBD1	TRBV6-5	CASSYQGQPGDEQFF	TGTGCCAGCAGTTATCAGGGACAGCCCGGAGATGAGCAGTTCTTC
TRBJ2-1	.	.	TRBV11-2	CASSLDVAFHNEQFF	TGTGCCAGCAGCTTAGATGTAGCGTTCCACAATGAGCAGTTCTTC
TRBJ1-2	.	TRBD1	TRBV4-1	CASSRLPRDSLSGGYTF	TGCGCCAGCAGCAGACTTCCCCGGGACAGCCTCTCGGGAGGCTACACCTTC
TRBJ1-1	.	TRBD1	TRBV19	CASSIFRTGGLTEAFF	TGTGCCAGTAGTATCTTTAGGACAGGGGGCTTGACTGAAGCTTTCTTT
TRBJ2-1	once	TRBD1	TRBV2	CASRGQGLGFVYNEQFF	TGTGCCAGCAGGGGACAGGGGTTGGGGTTTGTCTACAATGAGCAGTTCTTC
TRBJ1-2	.	.	TRBV27	CASKYRTNYGYTF	TGTGCCAGCAAGTACAGAACTAACTATGGCTACACCTTC
TRBJ2-7	.	.	TRBV5-1	CASSPGQNSGEQYF	TGCGCCAGCAGCCCCGGACAGAACAGTGGCGAGCAGTACTTC
TRBJ2-3	.	.	TRBV29-1	CSVEYSLGLDTQYF	TGCAGCGTTGAATACAGTCTTGGGTTAGATACGCAGTATTTT
TRBJ2-1	few	TRBD2	TRBV11-2	CASSLDSGGYYNEQFF	TGTGCCAGCAGCTTAGATTCGGGGGGGTACTACAATGAGCAGTTCTTC
TRBJ2-7	.	TRBD2	TRBV11-2	CASSSGAPSGTSYEQYF	TGTGCCAGCAGCTCGGGGGCCCCTAGCGGGACTTCCTACGAGCAGTACTTC
TRBJ1-2	.	TRBD1	TRBV19	CASSPPGQAVYGYTF	TGTGCCAGTAGCCCTCCCGGACAGGCCGTCTATGGCTACACCTTC
TRBJ2-3	.	.	TRBV2	CASSARGDTQYF	TGTGCCAGCAGTGCTAGGGGGGATACGCAGTATTTT
TRBJ2-3	.	.	TRBV12-1	CASSLRLAGGETHTDTQYF	TGTGCCAGCAGCTTAAGACTAGCGGGAGGAGAGACACACACAGATACGCAGTATTTT
TRBJ1-1	.	TRBD1	TRBV19	CASIQGGTAEAFF	TGTGCCAGTATACAAGGGGGGACAGCCGAAGCTTTCTTT
TRBJ2-7	.	.	TRBV7-9	CASSLGRGGREQYF	TGTGCCAGCAGCTTAGGGCGGGGTGGGCGCGAGCAGTACTTC
TRBJ2-1	.	.	TRBV25-1	CASRGLIVSGTGYNEQFF	TGTGCCAGCAGGGGACTAATTGTCTCTGGGACAGGTTACAATGAGCAGTTCTTC
TRBJ1-5	.	.	TRBV28	CASGSGARNQPQHF	TGTGCCAGCGGTTCAGGGGCGCGCAATCAGCCCCAGCATTTT
TRBJ2-1	.	.	TRBV7-6	CASSLEIADRQFF	TGTGCCAGCAGCTTGGAGATAGCGGATAGACAGTTCTTC
TRBJ2-7	once	.	TRBV11-2	CASSFAVGAISYEQYF	TGTGCCAGCAGCTTCGCAGTGGGGGCGATAAGCTACGAGCAGTACTTC
TRBJ2-1	.	TRBD1	TRBV5-6	CASSFVEGTGRYNEQFF	TGTGCCAGCAGCTTTGTTGAAGGGACAGGGAGATACAATGAGCAGTTCTTC
TRBJ2-5	.	.	TRBV14	CASSQSKDRPQETQYF	TGTGCCAGCAGCCAAAGCAAGGACAGACCCCAAGAGACCCAGTACTTC
TRBJ2-7	.	TRBD1	TRBV28	CASSSTGQGRVGEQYF	TGTGCCAGCAGTTCGACTGGACAGGGGAGGGTGGGCGAGCAGTACTTC